This T cell receptor beta chain was obtained from a study of cytomegalovirus exposure and HLA in healthy donors. Findings and limits, study-wide: Another analysis was done later, and it associated over 15,000 TCR beta sequences with HLA alleles at 0.05 false discovery rate. Per published accounts, TCR beta sequences correctly predicted the HLA-A and HLA-B alleles of most subjects. The classifier reportedly diagnosed cytomegalovirus status with high sensitivity and specificity. Relative to equally common others, HLA-associated TCR beta chains showed greater clonal expansion in a later analysis.

In its sample, this clone was seen a few times. The antigen is unknown. The germline V and J ends were trimmed by 0 bases and 3 bases, with 22 bases remaining between them. The CDR3 has 18 amino acids. Germline V gene lookup returns CDR1 SGHKS and CDR2 YYEKEE (reference sequence). PCR was performed using 60 Vbeta and 13 Jbeta primers. Clones were sequenced by immunoSEQ multiplex PCR, and TCRdb holds only the in-frame ones, with some missing. The sample holds approximately 120,000 clones, over 70% seen once. Sequencing was performed on PBMCs. The V gene is TRBV5-5, the J gene TRBJ2-7; D might be TRBD1 (6 bases). The clonotype originates from a woman aged 50 to 60 in good health and CMV-seronegative. The CDR3 loop reads CASSLAPPRGLAYYEQYF. CDR3 sequence (DNA): TGTGCCAGCAGCTTGGCCCCTCCCAGGGGCCTAGCCTACTACGAGCAGTACTTC.